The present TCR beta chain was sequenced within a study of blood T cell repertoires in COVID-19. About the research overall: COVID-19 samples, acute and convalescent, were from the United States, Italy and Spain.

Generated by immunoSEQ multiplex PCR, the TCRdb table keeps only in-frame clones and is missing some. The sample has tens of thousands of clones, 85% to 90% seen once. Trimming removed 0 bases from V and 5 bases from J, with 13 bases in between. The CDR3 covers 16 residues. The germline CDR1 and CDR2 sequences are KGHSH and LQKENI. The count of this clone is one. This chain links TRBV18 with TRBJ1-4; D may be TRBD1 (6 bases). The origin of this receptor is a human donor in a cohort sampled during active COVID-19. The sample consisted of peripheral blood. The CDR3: CASSPPGGTRNEKLFF. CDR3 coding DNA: TGTGCCAGCTCACCACCGGGTGGGACACGCAATGAAAAACTGTTTTTT.